This entry concerns a single T cell receptor (beta chain). These data belong to a study of metastatic and nonmetastatic thyroid tumors. CDR3 length: 12 amino acids. The germline V and J ends were trimmed by 3 bases and 9 bases, with 12 bases remaining between them. Using MiXCR, TCRdb reanalyzed the PCR reads. This table has about 93,000 clones, approximately 12% appearing once. Among the patients, none had received any treatment before thyroid surgery. The clonotype originates from a female donor with papillary thyroid cancer or a benign thyroid nodule (not recorded which). Some clones in this sample may be carry-over from other donors' samples. The V gene is TRBV12-3 or TRBV12-4, the J gene TRBJ2-7; D not certain. The sample taken for sequencing was blood. CDR3 nucleotide sequence: TGTGCCAGCAGTTTTGTTCCGGGTCGGCAGTACTTC. It specifies CASSFVPGRQYF.